Described below is a single T cell receptor beta chain sequence and its context. This clone was seen once. It lacks a known antigen. Per-base qualities were not stored, and no clone one base away is much larger. The CDR3 has 16 amino acids, counting the end cysteine and phenylalanine. The retained sequence is limited to the CDR3, 48 bases, with the frame set at the first base. V is trimmed back by 1 base and J by 3 bases, and the junction contains 5 bases that no gene match accounts for. Via the germline V gene, CDR1 is SGHTA and CDR2 FQGNSA. This record belongs to a study of T cell changes during pregnancy in multiple sclerosis (dated by TCRdb to between 2019 and 2020). The study in broad terms: The study examined how the T cell repertoire changed over the course of pregnancy in women with multiple sclerosis.

Receptor libraries were prepared by the immunoSEQ multiplex PCR assay. The immuneACCESS repertoire file appears here via TCRdb, limited to in-frame rearrangements. These files lack a portion of the clones; in checked studies, under half of the deficit traces to unresolved V genes, and the cause of the others is not known. A total of some 81,000 clones appear in this sample, 90% to 95% of them only once. The ten biggest clones cover around 2.6% of the sample. The input for sequencing was peripheral blood, taken after pregnancy. The TCR originated in a female donor in good health, enrolled as a control in a pregnancy study. The rearranged segments are TRBV7-2 and TRBJ1-3; TRBD1 aligns with 8 central bases. The CDR3 region reads CASSLGRGLGGNTIYF. The nucleotides are TGTGCCAGCAGCTTAGGCAGGGGGCTTGGTGGAAACACCATATATTTT. The full variable domain, completed from the reference TRBV7-2 and TRBJ1-3 proteins outside the CDR3, reads GAGVSQSPSNKVTEKGKDVELRCDPISGHTALYWYRQSLGQGLEFLIYFQGNSAPDKSGLPSDRFSAERTGGSVSTLTIQRTQQEDSAVYLCASSLGRGLGGNTIYFGEGSWLTVV.